Given below is one TCR beta chain in context. The record originates from a study of blood T cell repertoires in COVID-19. In the study overall: Both acute and convalescent COVID-19 samples were obtained from the United States, Italy and Spain. The cDNA or gDNA used as material had been derived from T cells, B-cell-depleted T cells, or PBMCs.

Germline V gene data show CDR1 as SNHLY and CDR2 as FYNNEI. Trimming shortened V by 5 bases and J by 3 bases, and 14 bases separated the two germline ends. The CDR3 is 14 amino acids. In the authors' methods: Counts of nucleated cells, estimated from reference gene primer amplification, were obtained. The repertoire was sequenced with immunoSEQ multiplex PCR; TCRdb's copy has only in-frame clones and lacks some. V and J calls plus clone size are reproduced from that table; the DNA served to infer D and trimming. The table has fewer than 250,000 clones, 83% seen once; the top ten hold around 2.5%. Source material: peripheral blood. This sequence was found in a middle-aged woman with active or convalescent COVID-19. This chain links TRBV2 with TRBJ2-7; TRBD2 is a possible D gene (6 bases). The DNA of the CDR3 is TGTGCCAGCAGTAAAATGGGGGGTTACTACGAGCAGTACTTC. It translates to CASSKMGGYYEQYF. The whole variable domain, filled in from reference TRBV2 and TRBJ2-7, reads EPEVTQTPSHQVTQMGQEVILRCVPISNHLYFYWYRQILGQKVEFLVSFYNNEISEKSEIFDDQFSVERPDGSNFTLKIRSTKLEDSAMYFCASSKMGGYYEQYFGPGTRLTVT.